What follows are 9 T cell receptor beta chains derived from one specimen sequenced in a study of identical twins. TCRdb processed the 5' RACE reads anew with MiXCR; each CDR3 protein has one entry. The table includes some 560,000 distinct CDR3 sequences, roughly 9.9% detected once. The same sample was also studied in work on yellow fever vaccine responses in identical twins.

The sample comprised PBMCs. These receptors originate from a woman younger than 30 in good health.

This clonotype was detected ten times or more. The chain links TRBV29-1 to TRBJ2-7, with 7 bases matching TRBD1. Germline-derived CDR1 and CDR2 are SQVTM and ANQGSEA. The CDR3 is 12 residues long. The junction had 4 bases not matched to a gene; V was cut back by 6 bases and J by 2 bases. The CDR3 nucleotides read TGCAGCGTCCGGACAGGAACCTACGAGCAGTACTTC. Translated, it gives CSVRTGTYEQYF.

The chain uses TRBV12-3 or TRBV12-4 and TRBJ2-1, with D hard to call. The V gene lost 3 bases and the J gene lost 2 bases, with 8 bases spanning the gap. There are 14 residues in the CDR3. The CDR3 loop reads CASSFLATYNEQFF. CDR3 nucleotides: TGTGCCAGCAGTTTTTTGGCTACCTACAATGAGCAGTTCTTC.

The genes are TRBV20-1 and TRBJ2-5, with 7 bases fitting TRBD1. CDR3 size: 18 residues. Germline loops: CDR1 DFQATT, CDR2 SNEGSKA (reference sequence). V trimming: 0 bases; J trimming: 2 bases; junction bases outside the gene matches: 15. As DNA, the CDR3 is TGCAGTGCTAGAGATCTGAACCCGACAGGGAGTGTTCAAGAGACCCAGTACTTC. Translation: CSARDLNPTGSVQETQYF.

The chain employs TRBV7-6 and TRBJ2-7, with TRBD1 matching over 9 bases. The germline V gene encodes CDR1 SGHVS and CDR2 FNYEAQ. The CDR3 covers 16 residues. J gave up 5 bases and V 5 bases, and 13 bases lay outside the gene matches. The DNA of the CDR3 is TGTGCCAGCAGCCAAGACGTCCGGGACAGGGAAAACGAGCAGTACTTC. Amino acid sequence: CASSQDVRDRENEQYF.

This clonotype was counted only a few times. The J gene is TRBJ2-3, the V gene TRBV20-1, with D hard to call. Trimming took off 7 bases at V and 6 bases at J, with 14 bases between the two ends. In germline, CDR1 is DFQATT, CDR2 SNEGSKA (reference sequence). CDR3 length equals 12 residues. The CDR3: CSGVNSGDTQYF. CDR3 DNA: TGCAGTGGGGTTAACTCAGGTGATACGCAGTATTTT.

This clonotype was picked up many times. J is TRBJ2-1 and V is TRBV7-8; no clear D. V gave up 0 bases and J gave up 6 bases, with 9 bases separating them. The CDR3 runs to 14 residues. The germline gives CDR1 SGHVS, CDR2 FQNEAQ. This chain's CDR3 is CASSLAWVGNEQFF. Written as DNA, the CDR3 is TGTGCCAGCAGCTTAGCTTGGGTTGGCAATGAGCAGTTCTTC.

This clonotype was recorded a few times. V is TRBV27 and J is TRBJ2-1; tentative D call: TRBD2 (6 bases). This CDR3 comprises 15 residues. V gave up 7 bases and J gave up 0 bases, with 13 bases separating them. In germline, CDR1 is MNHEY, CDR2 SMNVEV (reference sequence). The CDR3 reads CASTTGAHSYNEQFF. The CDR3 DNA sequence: TGTGCCAGCACGACGGGAGCTCACTCCTACAATGAGCAGTTCTTC.

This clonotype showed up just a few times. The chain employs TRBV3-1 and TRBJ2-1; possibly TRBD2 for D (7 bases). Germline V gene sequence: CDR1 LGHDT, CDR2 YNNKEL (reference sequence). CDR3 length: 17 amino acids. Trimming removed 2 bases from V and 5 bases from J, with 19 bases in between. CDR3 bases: TGTGCCAGCAGCCAACTTTCCAGGGTGGGGGGGCACAATGAGCAGTTCTTC. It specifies CASSQLSRVGGHNEQFF.

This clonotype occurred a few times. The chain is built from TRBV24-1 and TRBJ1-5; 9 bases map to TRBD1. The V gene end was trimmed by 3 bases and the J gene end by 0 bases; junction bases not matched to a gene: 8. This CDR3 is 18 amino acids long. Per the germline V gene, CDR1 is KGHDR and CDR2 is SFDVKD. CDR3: CATSDQTTGGSSNQPQHF. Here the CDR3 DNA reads TGTGCCACCAGTGATCAAACGACAGGGGGAAGTAGCAATCAGCCCCAGCATTTT.